This paragraph covers one TCR beta chain sequence. Its target is not known. Noted treatment: some 20 received Ad26.COV2.S at low or high dose, single or two shots; several received placebo; per-sample allocation not given. Material that was analyzed had been drawn on day 63 after the first vaccine or placebo injection. Wuhan-strain spike was delivered by a replication-incompetent Ad26 vector. This sample stems from a study of Ad26.COV2.S vaccination and SARS-CoV-2 variants. Study findings and constraints: Total responses of T cells may have been underestimated by the analyses of TCR breadth and depth. Breadth of non-spike TCRs did not differ between vaccinees and placebo recipients.

The repertoire was sequenced with immunoSEQ multiplex PCR; TCRdb's copy has only in-frame clones and lacks some. The sample lists about 460,000 clones, roughly nine tenths occurring once. Losses at the gene ends were 0 bases for V and 11 bases for J; bases not matched to a gene: 4. The CDR3 runs 13 residues. Looked up from germline, CDR1 is SGHRS and CDR2 is YFSETQ. The receptor was derived from a person between 18 and 60 years old who received the Ad26.COV2.S COVID-19 vaccine or a placebo. The sample in question was peripheral blood, obtained in a trial of Ad26.COV2.S vaccine versus placebo. The chain links TRBV5-1 to TRBJ1-1, with 10 bases aligning to TRBD1. The CDR3 loop is CASSLGGTGDAFF. CDR3 nucleotide sequence: TGCGCCAGCAGCTTGGGCGGGACAGGGGATGCTTTCTTT.